A selection of T cell receptor beta chains follows, all from one sample in a study of CD8 T cells in ankylosing spondylitis. TCRdb redid the calling of the 5' RACE reads with MiXCR, one entry per CDR3 protein. The sample contains about 190,000 distinct CDR3 sequences, over 10% of which appear only once. Sequencing was carried out using blood, either unsorted or a sorted T cell fraction (not recorded which). The receptors derive from a female donor with ankylosing spondylitis or in good health (not recorded which). Both conserved end residues are part of each CDR3. D genes are given only for firm matches. Where a row states a size, it is once, few, many or the class of an expanded clone; other rows omit it.

j_call	d_call	v_call	clone_size	cdr3_length	cdr3_aa	cdr3_nt
TRBJ1-6	NA	TRBV4-3	many	17	CASSQDTAIRNNSPLHF	TGCGCCAGCAGCCAAGATACCGCAATTCGAAATAATTCACCCCTCCACTTT
TRBJ2-4	NA	TRBV28	many	16	CASSSPDAVTKNIQYF	TGTGCCAGCAGTTCCCCGGACGCCGTTACCAAAAACATTCAGTACTTC
TRBJ2-1	TRBD1	TRBV4-3	many	16	CASSQYAGTGLDEQFF	TGCGCCAGCAGCCAATACGCCGGGACAGGGCTCGATGAGCAGTTCTTC
TRBJ1-1	NA	TRBV29-1	many	13	CSVVNREATEAFF	TGCAGCGTTGTGAACAGGGAGGCCACTGAAGCTTTCTTT
TRBJ2-3	TRBD2	TRBV4-2	many	16	CASSPREGGSTDTQYF	TGTGCCAGCAGCCCCCGGGAGGGGGGTAGCACAGATACGCAGTATTTT
TRBJ2-2	NA	TRBV5-1	many	17	CASSFGGASGYTGELFF	TGCGCCAGCAGCTTTGGGGGGGCTAGCGGATACACCGGGGAGCTGTTTTTT
TRBJ2-7	TRBD1	TRBV7-9	NA	15	CASSLEGGRDLLWYF	TGTGCCAGCAGCTTAGAAGGGGGCAGGGACCTGTTGTGGTACTTC
TRBJ1-3	NA	TRBV7-2	NA	16	CASSLVVSNSGNTIYF	TGTGCCAGCAGCTTAGTGGTTAGCAACTCTGGAAACACCATATATTTT
TRBJ2-5	NA	TRBV28	many	12	CASSLSGETQYF	TGTGCCAGCAGTTTATCAGGAGAGACCCAGTACTTC
TRBJ1-1	NA	TRBV6-2/TRBV6-3	many	12	CASSYVTTEAFF	TGTGCCAGCAGTTACGTGACCACTGAAGCTTTCTTT
TRBJ2-3	TRBD2	TRBV20-1	NA	15	CSAPRGEWITDTQYF	TGCAGTGCTCCCCGGGGGGAGTGGATCACAGATACGCAGTATTTT
TRBJ1-4	NA	TRBV7-9	few	14	CASSLVSSGEKLFF	TGTGCCAGCAGCTTAGTCAGCTCCGGGGAAAAACTGTTTTTT
TRBJ2-1	NA	TRBV3-1	NA	14	CASSQGSNYNEQFF	TGTGCCAGCAGCCAAGGTTCCAACTACAATGAGCAGTTCTTC
TRBJ1-1	NA	TRBV6-1	NA	14	CASSLTPSEAEAFF	TGTGCCAGCAGTCTAACCCCAAGCGAGGCTGAAGCTTTCTTT
TRBJ1-1	TRBD1	TRBV7-9	many	15	CASSWGGQGATEAFF	TGTGCCAGCAGCTGGGGGGGACAGGGGGCGACTGAAGCTTTCTTT
TRBJ1-5	NA	TRBV5-5	NA	15	CASSLASWGFQPQHF	TGTGCCAGCAGCTTGGCCTCATGGGGGTTTCAGCCCCAGCATTTT
TRBJ1-4	NA	TRBV20-1	many	14	CSASLTGRVEKLFF	TGCAGTGCTAGCCTTACAGGGCGGGTTGAAAAACTGTTTTTT
TRBJ2-1	NA	TRBV20-1	many	15	CSAEDGRSSYNEQFF	TGCAGTGCCGAAGACGGCAGGAGCTCCTACAATGAGCAGTTCTTC
TRBJ2-3	TRBD2	TRBV7-2	many	16	CASRSSWGLAGDTQYF	TGTGCCAGCAGGAGTAGCTGGGGACTAGCGGGGGATACGCAGTATTTT
TRBJ1-3	NA	TRBV12-3/TRBV12-4	many	15	CASSPAGGYGNTIYF	TGTGCCAGCAGTCCCGCGGGGGGGTACGGAAACACCATATATTTT
TRBJ1-5	NA	TRBV6-2/TRBV6-3	many	15	CASSYSLSGNQPQHF	TGTGCCAGCAGTTACTCTCTTTCCGGCAATCAGCCCCAGCATTTT
TRBJ2-7	NA	TRBV28	many	13	CASSSGQGGFGYF	TGTGCCAGCAGCTCCGGGCAGGGGGGTTTTGGGTACTTC
TRBJ2-5	NA	TRBV12-3/TRBV12-4	few	14	CASSLGAAGETQYF	TGTGCCAGCAGTTTAGGAGCGGCCGGGGAGACCCAGTACTTC
TRBJ2-4	NA	TRBV9	many	20	CASSVVEGEKLGEAKNIQYF	TGTGCCAGCAGCGTAGTTGAAGGAGAGAAGCTTGGGGAAGCCAAAAACATTCAGTACTTC